This is a list of T cell receptor beta chains from one sample in a study of beta chain features in type 1 diabetes. Profiled with immunoSEQ multiplex PCR; TCRdb holds only in-frame clones, not every one. The data show around 500,000 clones, with approximately 10% seen just once and 0.045% to 0.05% held by the top ten. Sequenced sample: naive CD4+ T cells from blood. These receptors were obtained from a woman under 30 in good health. The CDR3 runs from the conserved cysteine through the conserved F or W. The D gene is left open where the match is weak. Only some rows state a clone size, as once, few, many or a class for expanded clones.

j_call d_call clone_size v_call cdr3_aa cdr3_nt
TRBJ1-5 . few TRBV4-2 CASSPRGGGQPQHF TGTGCCAGCAGCCCCAGGGGAGGAGGTCAGCCCCAGCATTTT
TRBJ2-3 TRBD2 . TRBV7-6 CASSLALRGGPDTQYF TGTGCCAGCAGCTTAGCTCTGCGGGGGGGCCCAGATACGCAGTATTTT
TRBJ2-5 . few TRBV5-1 CASSREPHSPRETQYF TGCGCCAGCAGCCGTGAACCTCACAGTCCTCGGGAGACCCAGTACTTC
TRBJ2-1 . few TRBV19 CASSISTGRYEQFF TGTGCCAGTAGTATTAGCACAGGCCGCTATGAGCAGTTCTTC
TRBJ1-1 . few TRBV5-4 CASSLRGTEAFF TGTGCCAGCAGCTTGAGGGGGACTGAAGCTTTCTTT
TRBJ2-5 . . TRBV29-1 CSVAGQGETQYF TGCAGCGTGGCCGGGCAAGGGGAGACCCAGTACTTC
TRBJ2-3 . few TRBV11-2 CASSLTGRRTDTQYF TGTGCCAGCAGCTTAACGGGGCGACGCACAGATACGCAGTATTTT
TRBJ2-1 TRBD2 . TRBV7-9 CASSLTSGSQGDNEQFF TGTGCCAGCAGCTTGACTAGCGGGAGTCAAGGGGACAATGAGCAGTTCTTC
TRBJ1-1 TRBD1 few TRBV29-1 CSVAPGQINTEAFF TGCAGCGTTGCCCCGGGACAGATTAACACTGAAGCTTTCTTT
TRBJ2-2 . . TRBV4-2 CASSQDRVTGELFF TGTGCCAGCAGCCAAGACCGGGTCACCGGGGAGCTGTTTTTT
TRBJ2-1 TRBD2 many TRBV29-1 CSVERGGNEQFF TGCAGCGTTGAAAGGGGAGGGAATGAGCAGTTCTTC
TRBJ2-1 . many TRBV14 CASSQVVGSSYNEQFF TGTGCCAGCAGCCAAGTTGTCGGGAGCTCCTACAATGAGCAGTTCTTC
TRBJ2-1 . . TRBV18 CASSHARGKSNEQFF TGTGCCAGCTCACACGCTAGAGGCAAGAGCAATGAGCAGTTCTTC
TRBJ2-3 TRBD2 . TRBV7-3 CASSTYPVGRGSTDTQYF TGTGCCAGCAGCACCTATCCCGTGGGGAGGGGCTCCACAGATACGCAGTATTTT
TRBJ2-5 . . TRBV29-1 CSVEVIFQETQYF TGCAGCGTTGAGGTTATATTCCAAGAGACCCAGTACTTC
TRBJ2-3 . . TRBV9 CASSVGLTDTQYF TGTGCCAGCAGCGTAGGCCTCACAGATACGCAGTATTTT